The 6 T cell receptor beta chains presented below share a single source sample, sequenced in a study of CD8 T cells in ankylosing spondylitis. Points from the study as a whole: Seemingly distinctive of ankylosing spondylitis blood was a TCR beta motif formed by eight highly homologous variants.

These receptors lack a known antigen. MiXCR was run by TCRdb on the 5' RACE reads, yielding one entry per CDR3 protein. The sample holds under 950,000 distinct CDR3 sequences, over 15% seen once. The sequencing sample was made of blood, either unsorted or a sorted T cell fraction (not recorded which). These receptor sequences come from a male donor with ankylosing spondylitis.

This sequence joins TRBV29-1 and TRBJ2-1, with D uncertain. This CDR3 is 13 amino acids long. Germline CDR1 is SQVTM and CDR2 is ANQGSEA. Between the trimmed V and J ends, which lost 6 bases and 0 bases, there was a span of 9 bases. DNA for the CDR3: TGCAGCGTCCGGACCGTCTCCTACAATGAGCAGTTCTTC. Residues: CSVRTVSYNEQFF.

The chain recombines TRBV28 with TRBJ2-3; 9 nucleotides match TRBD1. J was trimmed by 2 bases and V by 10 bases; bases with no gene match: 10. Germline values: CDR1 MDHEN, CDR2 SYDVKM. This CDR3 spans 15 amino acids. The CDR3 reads CATKPRDRATDTQYF. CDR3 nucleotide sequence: TGTGCCACCAAACCTCGGGACAGGGCCACAGATACGCAGTATTTT.

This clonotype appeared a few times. In DNA form, the CDR3 reads TGTGCCAGCAGCGGCGGACTAGCGGGGGGTGTCGGGGAGCTGTTTTTT. Encoded protein: CASSGGLAGGVGELFF. V gene TRBV7-8 combines with J gene TRBJ2-2; 14 nucleotides agree with TRBD2. Trimming took 5 bases from V and 7 from J; bases not matched to a gene: 6. Germline assignment: CDR1 SGHVS and CDR2 FQNEAQ. This CDR3 is 16 amino acids long.

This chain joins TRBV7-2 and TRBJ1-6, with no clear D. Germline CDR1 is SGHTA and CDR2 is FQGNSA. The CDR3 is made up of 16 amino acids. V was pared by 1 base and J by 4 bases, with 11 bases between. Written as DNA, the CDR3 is TGTGCCAGCAGCTTAGACCGAACCCAGTATAATTCACCCCTCCACTTT. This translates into CASSLDRTQYNSPLHF. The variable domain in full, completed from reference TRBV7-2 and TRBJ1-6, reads GAGVSQSPSNKVTEKGKDVELRCDPISGHTALYWYRQSLGQGLEFLIYFQGNSAPDKSGLPSDRFSAERTGGSVSTLTIQRTQQEDSAVYLCASSLDRTQYNSPLHFGNGTRLTVT.

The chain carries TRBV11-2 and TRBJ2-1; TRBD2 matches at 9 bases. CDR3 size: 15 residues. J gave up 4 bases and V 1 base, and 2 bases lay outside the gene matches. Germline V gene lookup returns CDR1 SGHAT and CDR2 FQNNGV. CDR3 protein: CASSLVLAGYNEQFF. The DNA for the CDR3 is TGTGCCAGCAGCTTAGTACTAGCGGGTTACAATGAGCAGTTCTTC.

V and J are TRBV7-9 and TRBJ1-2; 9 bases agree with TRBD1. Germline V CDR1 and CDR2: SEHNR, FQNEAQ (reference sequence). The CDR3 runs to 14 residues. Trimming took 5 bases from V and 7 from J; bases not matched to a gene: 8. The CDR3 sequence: CASSIAGTGTGYTF. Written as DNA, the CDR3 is TGTGCCAGCAGCATCGCCGGGACAGGGACTGGCTACACCTTC.